This T cell receptor (beta chain) comes out of a study of T cell clonality in common variable immunodeficiency (dated by TCRdb to about 2015). Overall study outcomes, separate from this receptor: TCRbeta clonality was higher in CVID subjects than in healthy controls (t-test p = 0.018), and the increase was most characteristic of about a third of subjects. Although equal DNA input was used, an average of about 80,000 unique sequences per sample was obtained for controls, compared with around 30,000 for CVID samples. Fewer TCRbeta clones were shared among CVID subjects than among healthy controls (p < 0.0001). CVID TCRbeta sequences were reported to have fewer deletions and N-nucleotide insertions and to lack highly modified clones with 13 or more V deletions. According to the authors, figuring out what caused the increased clonality in CVID would require sequencing the repertoires of T cell subpopulations. Patient heterogeneity within the CVID cohort put limits on correlating repertoire features with clinical complications.

The germline V gene sets CDR1 to KGHSH and CDR2 to LQKENI. Here V drops 3 bases and J drops 3 bases, and the junction holds 8 bases not matched to any gene. Measured from the cysteine to the phenylalanine, the CDR3 is 16 residues long. The DNA shown is the part of the CDR3 that was read: 39 bases, in frame from base 1. Equivalent amounts of genomic DNA from CVID and control samples were used as sequencing input. For every sample, a 60 bp segment covering the rearranged TCRbeta CDR3 region was amplified and then sequenced. The immunoSEQ assay, a bias-corrected multiplex PCR with high-throughput sequencing, was employed for TCRbeta amplification. As for the original processing: Each unique nucleotide sequence was treated as a clone and annotated with V, D and J genes, copy number and frequency. Sequences were labeled productive if in frame, and non-productive if out of frame or containing stop codons. As previously described, clonality was computed from Shannon's entropy. The predicted amino acid sequences of productive clones were used to derive the mean CDR3 Kyte-Doolittle hydropathy. Using the R hclust function, scaled V gene usage was clustered hierarchically with Manhattan distance and complete linkage. Sharing of clones by CDR3 amino acid sequence was evaluated through resampling of 12 repertoires per group over 100 rounds. The repertoires were searched for around 65 published EBV-specific and 200 to 300 published CMV-specific TCRbeta sequences. Analysis left out a couple of CVID samples that produced under 10,000 sequences, so 35 to 50 CVID repertoires remained. The clones in this table, taken by TCRdb from immuneACCESS, are in-frame only. Not every clone is retained; where verified, under half of the shortfall comes from an unresolved V gene, and the cause of the rest is unknown. That table supplies the V and J calls and clone size; D and trimming were determined from the DNA. This sample contains roughly 40,000 clones, none of which is a singleton. The ten largest clonotypes hold 2.5% to 3% of the sample.

Most of the CVID patients and most of the healthy controls were of Caucasian heritage. From each donor, about 4.5 to 9 ml of heparinized peripheral whole blood was collected. Genomic DNA from adults with common variable immune deficiency (CVID) and from healthy adult controls was used for sequencing of TCRbeta CDR3 repertoires. There were around 22 healthy adult volunteers in the control group (about 12 female and 10 male), ranging in age from about 23 to 75 years, with a mean age of nearly 35. To isolate peripheral blood mononuclear cells, diluted blood was subjected to density centrifugation over Hypaque 1077 or Ficoll-Paque. Genomic DNA was obtained from unsorted mononuclear cells through either Qiagen column purification or a centrifugation-based method. This clone has ten or more counts. This clone's antigen is unknown. Coverage ceases 3 residues before the CDR3 finishes, and the germline J gene fills in the end.

Rearrangement joined TRBV18 to TRBJ2-1, with 7 middle bases fitting TRBD1. The sequencing sample was made of peripheral blood mononuclear cells. This sequence was found in a person aged 18 to 69 in good health. The sequenced part of the CDR3 DNA is TGTGCCAGCTCACCGCTTGGGACAGTGGTCTACAATGAG. This gives the protein CASSPLGTVVYNE. The full-length CDR3 reads as CASSPLGTVVYNEQFF.